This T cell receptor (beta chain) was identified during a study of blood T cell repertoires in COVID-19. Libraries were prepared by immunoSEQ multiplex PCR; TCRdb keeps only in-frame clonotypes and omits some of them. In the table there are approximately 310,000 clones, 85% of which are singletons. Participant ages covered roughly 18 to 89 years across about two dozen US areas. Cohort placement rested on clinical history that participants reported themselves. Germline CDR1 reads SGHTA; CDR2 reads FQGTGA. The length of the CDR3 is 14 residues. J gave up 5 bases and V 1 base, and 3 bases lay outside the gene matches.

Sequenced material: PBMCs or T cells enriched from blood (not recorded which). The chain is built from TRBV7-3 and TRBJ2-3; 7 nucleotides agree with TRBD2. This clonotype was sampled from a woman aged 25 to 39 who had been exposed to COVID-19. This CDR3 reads CASSLMAGEDTQYF. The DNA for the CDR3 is TGTGCCAGCAGCTTAATGGCGGGAGAAGATACGCAGTATTTT.